This TCR beta chain was found in a study of beta chain features in type 1 diabetes. Study-wide context: All samples yielded around 98,000,000 examined sorted cells.

Trimming at V came to 1 base and at J to 8 bases, leaving 6 bases not matched to a gene. The CDR3 sequence is 15 residues long. The germline gives CDR1 SEHNR, CDR2 FQNEAQ (reference sequence). Concerning this clone itself: Its target is unknown.

The study's findings and limits: A greater similarity of naive, central memory and Treg TCRB repertoires was seen among patients than among healthy donors. Moderately but significantly shorter TCRB CDR3s were found in Type 1 diabetes patients in all four CD4+ subsets. Short templates might get an advantage during PCR, and this would be equal in patients and controls.

Donors underwent one heparinised blood draw, approximately 120 mL on average. The study reverse transcribed the entire isolated RNA, so it sequenced expressed TCRB transcripts. Profiling relied on immunoSEQ multiplex PCR, and the TCRdb table lists in-frame clones only, not all of them. In the table there are some 250,000 clones, approximately 11% of which are singletons. Sample: naive CD4+ T cells from blood. This receptor was taken from a man aged 25-45 years with type 1 diabetes. The chain links TRBV7-9 to TRBJ1-5; 9 bases line up with TRBD1. CDR3 coding DNA: TGTGCCAGCAGCTTAGGGGACAGGGAGTTTGAGCCCCAGCATTTT. It encodes CASSLGDREFEPQHF.